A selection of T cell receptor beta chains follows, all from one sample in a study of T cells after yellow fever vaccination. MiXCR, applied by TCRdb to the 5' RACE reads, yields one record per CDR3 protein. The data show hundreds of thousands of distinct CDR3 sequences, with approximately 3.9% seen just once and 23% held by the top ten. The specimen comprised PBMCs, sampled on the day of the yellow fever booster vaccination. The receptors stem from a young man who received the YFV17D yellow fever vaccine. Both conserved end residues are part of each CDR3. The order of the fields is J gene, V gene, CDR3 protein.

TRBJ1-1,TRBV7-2,CASSSARGTEAFF
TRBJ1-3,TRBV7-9,CASSPPRGQGGTGNTIYF
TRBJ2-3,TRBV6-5,CASSYRFPPETQYF
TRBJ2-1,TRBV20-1,CSARDVGRLAGVYNEQFF
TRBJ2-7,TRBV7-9,CASSVSYEQYF
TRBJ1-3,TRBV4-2,CASRIEDTSGNTIYF
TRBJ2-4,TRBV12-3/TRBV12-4,CASSPGQSPPNIQYF
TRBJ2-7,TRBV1,CTSSQSTGVLYEQYF
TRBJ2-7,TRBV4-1,CASSQGHSYEQYF
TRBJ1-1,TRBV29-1,CSAGRLQVRPEAFF
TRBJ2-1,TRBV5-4,CASSSPGLADNEQFF
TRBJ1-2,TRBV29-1,CSVVTGGGYTF
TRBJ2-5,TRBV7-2,CASSRYRARQETQYF
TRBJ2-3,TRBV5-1,CASSLEKEVGTDTQYF
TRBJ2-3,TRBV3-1,CASSRPQGIGTSTDTQYF
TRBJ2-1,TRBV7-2,CASSLGVGPPGNEQFF
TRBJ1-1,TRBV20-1,CSATAWPVAMNTEAFF
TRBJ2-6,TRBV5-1,CASSTINSGANVLTF
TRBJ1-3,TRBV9,CASSVDGVTIGGNTIYF
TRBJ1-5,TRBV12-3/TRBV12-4,CASSAQTGRGQPQHF
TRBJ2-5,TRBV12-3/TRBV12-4,CASSWTGPETQYF
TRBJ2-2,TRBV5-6,CASSPYQGTYTGELFF
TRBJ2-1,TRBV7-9,CASSPATSGGSYNEQFF
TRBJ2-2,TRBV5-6,CASSFRQDSISNTGELFF
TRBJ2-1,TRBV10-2,CASRVSYNEQFF
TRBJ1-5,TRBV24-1,CATQLNQPQHF
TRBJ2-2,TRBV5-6,CASSRTGTGFAGELFF
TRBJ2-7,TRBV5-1,CASSEDRGYEQYF
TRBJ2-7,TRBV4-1,CASSQDPRGRSYEQYF
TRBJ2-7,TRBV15,CATSRERGGLGYEQYF
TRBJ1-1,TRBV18,CASSPGTARTEAFF